The text below deals with one T cell receptor beta chain. V dropped 4 bases and J dropped 3; count of bases not matched to a gene: 6. The CDR3 totals 14 residues. The germline V gene has CDR1 SQVTM and CDR2 ANQGSEA. These data originate in a study of blood T cell repertoires in COVID-19. About the research overall: Spain, Italy and the United States supplied samples that represented acute and convalescent COVID-19. In each case, the material was cDNA or gDNA derived from T cells, B-cell-depleted T cells, or PBMCs.

Authors' methods: Reference gene primer amplification in the assay estimated nucleated cell counts. Clones were sequenced by immunoSEQ multiplex PCR, and TCRdb holds only the in-frame ones, with some missing. V, J and clone size reflect that table, while D and trimming were determined from the DNA. Among 100,000 or so clones listed, around 79% were seen once. The specimen sequenced was peripheral blood. This chain connects TRBV29-1 to TRBJ2-1, with TRBD1 identical over 7 bases. This receptor was taken from a man between 65 and 85 years old with active or convalescent COVID-19. The chain's CDR3 is CSVGNRGNYNEQFF. The CDR3, as DNA: TGCAGCGTTGGGAACAGGGGCAACTACAATGAGCAGTTCTTC.